This TCR beta chain derives from a study of response to subunit inactivated influenza vaccine. MiXCR, run by TCRdb on the RT-PCR reads, gives a single entry per CDR3 protein. The sample comprises about 190,000 distinct CDR3 sequences, around 15% of which are singletons, and approximately 27% rests with the top ten. V dropped 1 base and J dropped 6 bases, with 12 bases sitting between them. CDR1 SEHNR and CDR2 FQNEAQ come from the germline V gene (reference sequence). This CDR3 is 14 amino acids long. This clonotype has only a few counts. The rearrangement uses TRBV7-9 and TRBJ1-2, with D perhaps matching TRBD1 (6 bases). This TCR came from a man in his fifties or sixties who received an inactivated influenza vaccine. Specimen: CD8+ T cells sorted from PBMCs, collected roughly 5 days after vaccination. CDR3: CASSLGGAGDGYTF. The CDR3 DNA is TGTGCCAGCAGCTTAGGGGGGGCAGGGGATGGCTACACCTTC.